The next 7 T cell receptor beta chains were all read from a single sample in a study of shared clonotypes between healthy human individuals (dated by TCRdb to 2020 to 2021). The method was the immunoSEQ multiplex PCR assay. Imported from immuneACCESS, the table was reduced by TCRdb to in-frame sequences with V and J called. These copies leave out some clones; in studies compared against another copy, an unresolved V gene accounts for under half, and the cause of the remainder is not known. Present in this sample are 450,000 to 550,000 clones, about four fifths of which were seen just once. Of the sample, 10% to 15% falls within the top ten clones. Sample: PBMCs. The source of these receptors is a middle-aged woman in good health. Some clones in this sample may be carry-over from other donors' samples.

The rearrangement joins TRBV29-1 to TRBJ1-1, with D perhaps TRBD1 (6 bases). Trimming pared 4 bases from V and 2 bases from J, leaving 17 bases between. Germline V gives CDR1 SQVTM, CDR2 ANQGSEA. CDR3 length: 15 amino acids. CDR3 nucleotide sequence: TGCAGCGTTGGGGGAGGCGGGGGCCTCAACACTGAAGCTTTCTTT. Translation: CSVGGGGGLNTEAFF.

This chain connects TRBV19 to TRBJ2-7; 7 bases fit TRBD2. This CDR3 has 12 amino acids. V was pared by 3 bases and J by 7 bases, with 3 bases of the junction left unmatched. Germline V gene sequence: CDR1 LNHDA, CDR2 SQIVND (reference sequence). This chain's CDR3 is CASSMLREEQYF. Written as DNA, the CDR3 is TGTGCCAGTAGTATGCTGCGGGAGGAGCAGTACTTC.

This clone was observed once. This sequence may be a read error, since a much larger clone differs from it by one base. This chain uses TRBV27 with TRBJ2-1; possible D gene TRBD2, 6 bases. CDR1 and CDR2 from the germline V gene are MNHEY and SMNVEV (reference sequence). The CDR3 totals 13 residues. V was clipped by 5 bases and J by 5 bases, with 10 bases between them. The CDR3: CASSATSNNEQFF. CDR3 DNA: TGTGCCAGCAGTGCCACTAGCAACAATGAGCAGTTCTTC.

The DNA for the CDR3 is TGCGCCAGCAGCGGATCTTCTAGCGATGAGCAGTTCTTC. This gives the protein CASSGSSSDEQFF. The rearrangement links TRBV5-1 to TRBJ2-1, with D perhaps TRBD2 (6 bases). This CDR3 has 13 amino acids. Germline assignment: CDR1 SGHRS and CDR2 YFSETQ. Deletions cut 4 bases from V and 8 bases from J, with 13 bases between.

This chain connects TRBV10-3 to TRBJ2-1; 12 bases align to TRBD2. With 3 bases clipped from V and 8 bases from J, the junction kept 8 bases outside the gene matches. Germline CDR1 ENHRY, CDR2 SYGVKD. CDR3 length equals 16 residues. The CDR3 coding sequence is TGTGCCATCAGTGACCCTAGCGGGAGGGCCGGGGATGAGCAGTTCTTC. Translating gives CAISDPSGRAGDEQFF.

The V call is TRBV14, the J call TRBJ2-1; unclear D gene. Trimming removed 1 base at V and 4 bases at J, with 5 bases between. Germline V lookup: CDR1 SGHDN, CDR2 FVKESK. This CDR3 has 13 amino acids. As DNA, the CDR3 is TGTGCCAGCAGCCAAGGGAGATACAATGAGCAGTTCTTC. It translates to CASSQGRYNEQFF.

The rearrangement joins TRBV4-1 to TRBJ2-5; 9 nucleotides agree with TRBD2. Trimming at V came to 5 bases and at J to 3 bases, leaving 4 bases not matched to a gene. The germline gives CDR1 MGHRA, CDR2 YSYEKL. The CDR3 has 14 amino acids. Here the CDR3 DNA reads TGCGCCAGCAGCGAACGGACTAGCGAAGAGACCCAGTACTTC. Translated, it gives CASSERTSEETQYF.